The clone carrying this T cell receptor (beta chain) was counted at least ten times. As yet, its antigen is unknown. A much bigger clone sits one base away, suggesting this may be a read error. The use of a sample-barcoded 5' primer and a J-beta primer mix characterized a second PCR of about 7 to 12 cycles. A single record per CDR3 protein comes from TCRdb applying MiXCR to the 5' RACE reads. The sample contains hundreds of thousands of distinct CDR3 sequences, 25% to 30% of which appear only once. The CDR3 consists of 13 residues. Germline V gene data show CDR1 as MNHEY and CDR2 as SVGEGT. With 7 bases removed from V and 8 bases from J, the gap between germline ends came to 14 bases. This entry belongs to a study of blood T cells in healthy people across ages. Findings and caveats of the study: Because donor CMV status was unknown, expanded clonotype changes were possibly confounded. From one million sequenced T cells, diversity estimates were lower bounds.

The chain has TRBV6-2 or TRBV6-3 and TRBJ1-4; D is undetermined. What was sequenced was blood. This clonotype originated in an elderly woman in good health. CDR3 DNA sequence: TGTGCCAGCACCGCGGATGGTTGCGAAAAACTGTTTTTT. Its translation: CASTADGCEKLFF.